These T cell receptor beta chains were read from a single sample in a study of T-cell reconstitution after alpha-beta-depleted transplantation in children. TCRdb re-called the PCR reads through MiXCR, storing one row per CDR3 protein. This sample has hundreds of thousands of distinct CDR3 sequences, with about an eighth found just once. Material: PBMCs, obtained before TCRalphabeta/CD19-depleted stem cell transplant. The receptors shown here come from a girl aged 2 to 9 with congenital amegakaryocytic thrombocytopenia, due to receive a stem cell transplant. The CDR3 runs from the conserved cysteine through the conserved F or W. A D gene is named only where the DNA matches it firmly. Clone sizes are given selectively: once, few, many, or a class where the clone is expanded.

V	D	size	J	DNA	CDR3
TRBV7-8	NA	NA	TRBJ2-2	TGTGCCAGCAGCTTAGGATCGGGGCACAACACCGGGGAGCTGTTTTTT	CASSLGSGHNTGELFF
TRBV29-1	TRBD1	many	TRBJ2-1	TGCAGCGTCGAACGGACAGGGTACAATGAGCAGTTCTTC	CSVERTGYNEQFF
TRBV19	NA	few	TRBJ2-3	TGTGCCACCAACGGGGGCGACACAGATACGCAGTATTTT	CATNGGDTDTQYF
TRBV6-1	NA	many	TRBJ1-1	TGTGCCAGCAGCCATCGACGGGCGGGGAACACTGAAGCTTTCTTT	CASSHRRAGNTEAFF
TRBV19	TRBD1	NA	TRBJ1-2	TGTGCCAGTAGTCGCCGGGACAGGGTCAACTATGGCTACACCTTC	CASSRRDRVNYGYTF
TRBV27	TRBD2	many	TRBJ2-7	TGTGCCAGCAGTCCGACTAGCGGGAGGGGCTACGAGCAGTACTTC	CASSPTSGRGYEQYF
TRBV3-1	TRBD2	NA	TRBJ2-2	TGTGCCAGCAGCTACGAACCGGGACTAGCTGTCGGGGAGCTGTTTTTT	CASSYEPGLAVGELFF
TRBV11-3	NA	few	TRBJ2-2	TGTGCCAGCAGCTACCCCTGGCCCGGGGAGCTGTTTTTT	CASSYPWPGELFF
TRBV7-6	NA	NA	TRBJ2-2	TGTGCCAGCAGCTTACTTCGGATCGGGGAGCTGTTTTTT	CASSLLRIGELFF
TRBV12-3/TRBV12-4	TRBD2	many	TRBJ2-7	TGTGCCAGCAGTTTTAGCGGGGGGGACTACGAGCAGTACTTC	CASSFSGGDYEQYF
TRBV29-1	NA	many	TRBJ1-2	TGCAGCGTTGAAGATTACGGGTCGCACACCTTC	CSVEDYGSHTF
TRBV28	TRBD1	many	TRBJ2-1	TGTGCCAGTGGACAGGGCGGGTTTTACAATGAGCAGTTCTTC	CASGQGGFYNEQFF
TRBV7-9	TRBD2	NA	TRBJ2-1	TGTGCCAGCAGCCCCTCTAGCGGGACTCGAGCCAATGAGCAGTTCTTC	CASSPSSGTRANEQFF